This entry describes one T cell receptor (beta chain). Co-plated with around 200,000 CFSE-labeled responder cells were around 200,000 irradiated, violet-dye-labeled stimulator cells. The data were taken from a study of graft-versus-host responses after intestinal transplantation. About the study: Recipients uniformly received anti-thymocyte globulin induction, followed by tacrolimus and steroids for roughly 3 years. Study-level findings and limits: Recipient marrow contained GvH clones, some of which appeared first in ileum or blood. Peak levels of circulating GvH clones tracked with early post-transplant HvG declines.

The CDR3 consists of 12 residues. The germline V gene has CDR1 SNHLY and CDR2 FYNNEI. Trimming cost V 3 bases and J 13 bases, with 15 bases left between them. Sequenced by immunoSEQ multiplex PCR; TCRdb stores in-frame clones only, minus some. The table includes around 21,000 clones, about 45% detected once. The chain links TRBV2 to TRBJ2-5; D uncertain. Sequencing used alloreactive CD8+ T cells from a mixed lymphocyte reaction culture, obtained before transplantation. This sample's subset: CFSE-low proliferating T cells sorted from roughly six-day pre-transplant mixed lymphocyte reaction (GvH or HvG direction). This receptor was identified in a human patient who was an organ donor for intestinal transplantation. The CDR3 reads CASSDGVYERYF. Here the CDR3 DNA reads TGTGCCAGCAGTGACGGCGTTTACGAGCGGTACTTC.